The entry below gives a single T cell receptor (beta chain) sequence along with its context. The data stem from a study of OX40 agonist ivuxolimab in advanced cancers. TCRdb keeps only in-frame clones here, not all; method: immunoSEQ multiplex PCR. The profile shows more than 65,000 clones, under 95% of them singletons. This material consisted of CD4+ or CD8+ T cells sorted from blood, taken in a trial of the OX40 agonist ivuxolimab. This clonotype was sampled from an adult with an advanced solid tumor such as melanoma, head and neck, liver or kidney cancer.

CDR3 residues: CASSRDFQETQYF. Written as DNA, the CDR3 is TGTGCCAGCAGTCGGGACTTCCAAGAGACCCAGTACTTC. This chain uses TRBV6-6 with TRBJ2-5, with TRBD2 as a possible D gene (6 bases). This CDR3 contains 13 residues. With 5 bases removed from V and 1 base from J, the gap between germline ends came to 8 bases. CDR1 is MNHNY, CDR2 SVGAGI, per germline (reference sequence).